The 5 T cell receptor beta chains presented below share a single source sample, sequenced in a study of blood T cell repertoires in COVID-19. The assay was immunoSEQ multiplex PCR, and TCRdb's table has in-frame clones only and misses some. The table lists around 160,000 clones, 80% to 95% of them singletons. The sequenced sample consisted of peripheral blood. The receptors come from a woman in her fifties or sixties with COVID-19, enrolled during active disease.

The chain joins TRBV5-4 to TRBJ1-2, with TRBD1 matching 11 bases. This CDR3 spans 16 amino acids. Germline lookup yields CDR1 SGHNT and CDR2 YYREEE (reference sequence). Germline trimming cut 2 bases from V and 3 bases from J; bases unmatched to any gene: 6. The CDR3 region has the DNA TGTGCCAGCAGCTTAAGGGGACAGGGGGGGTACTATGGCTACACCTTC. Translation gives CASSLRGQGGYYGYTF.

The rearrangement joins TRBV14 to TRBJ2-7; D gene unclear. V lost 0 bases to trimming and J lost 6 bases, with 6 bases between them. Germline V gives CDR1 SGHDN, CDR2 FVKESK. The CDR3 is made up of 12 amino acids. For the CDR3, the DNA is TGTGCCAGCAGCCAAGAGTCGGGCGAGCAGTACTTC. This codes for CASSQESGEQYF.

Here the CDR3 DNA reads TGTGCCAGCAGCCTACAACCAGGGCGGAACACTGAAGCTTTCTTT. Translated, it gives CASSLQPGRNTEAFF. V and J are TRBV7-3 and TRBJ1-1; possible D gene TRBD1, 5 bases. CDR1 SGHTA and CDR2 FQGTGA come from the germline V gene. CDR3 length: 15 amino acids. Trimming took off 5 bases at V and 1 base at J, with 14 bases between the two ends.

The V gene is TRBV11-1, the J gene TRBJ1-1, with D possibly being TRBD1 (5 bases). CDR1 and CDR2 from the germline V gene are SGHAT and FQDESV (reference sequence). The CDR3 contains 14 residues. Trimming cost V 6 bases and J 5 bases, with 16 bases left between them. This CDR3 reads CASSGGEWKTEAFF. The DNA of the CDR3 is TGTGCCAGCAGTGGGGGGGAGTGGAAGACTGAAGCTTTCTTT.

The chain employs TRBV6-5 and TRBJ2-5, with D perhaps matching TRBD2 (6 bases). Trimming stripped 2 bases from V and 4 bases from J, with 11 bases between. Germline V gives CDR1 MNHEY, CDR2 SVGAGI. CDR3 length equals 14 residues. The CDR3 reads CASSYLMGGETQYF. For the CDR3, the DNA is TGTGCCAGCAGTTACCTGATGGGGGGAGAGACCCAGTACTTC.